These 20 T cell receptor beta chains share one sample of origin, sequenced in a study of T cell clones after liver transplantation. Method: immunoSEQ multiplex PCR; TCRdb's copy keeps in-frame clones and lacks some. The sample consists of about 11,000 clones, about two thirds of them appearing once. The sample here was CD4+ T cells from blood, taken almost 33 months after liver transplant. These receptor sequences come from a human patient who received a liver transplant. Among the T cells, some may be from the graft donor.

In DNA, the CDR3 is TGTGCCAGCAGTGAGGTGCCGGGACAGGGGATGAACACTGAAGCTTTCTTT. Protein sequence: CASSEVPGQGMNTEAFF. This sequence joins TRBV6-4 and TRBJ1-1; 10 bases align to TRBD1. V was pared by 3 bases and J by 0 bases, with 7 bases of the junction left unmatched. Germline V gene data show CDR1 as MRHNA and CDR2 as SNTAGT. The CDR3 length is 17 residues.

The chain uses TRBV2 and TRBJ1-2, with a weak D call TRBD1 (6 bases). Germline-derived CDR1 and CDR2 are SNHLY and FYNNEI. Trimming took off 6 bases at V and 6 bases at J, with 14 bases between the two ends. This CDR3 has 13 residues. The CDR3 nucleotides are TGTGCCAGCAGAACCAAAACAGGGAATGGCTACACCTTC. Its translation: CASRTKTGNGYTF.

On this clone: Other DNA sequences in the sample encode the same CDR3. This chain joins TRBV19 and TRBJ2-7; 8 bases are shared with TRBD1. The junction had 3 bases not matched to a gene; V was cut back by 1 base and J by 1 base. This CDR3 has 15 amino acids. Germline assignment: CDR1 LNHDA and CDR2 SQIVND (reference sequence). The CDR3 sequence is CASSIADRGSYEQYF. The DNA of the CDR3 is TGTGCCAGTAGTATAGCAGACAGGGGATCCTACGAGCAGTACTTC. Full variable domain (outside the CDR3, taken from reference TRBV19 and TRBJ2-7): DGGITQSPKYLFRKEGQNVTLSCEQNLNHDAMYWYRQDPGQGLRLIYYSQIVNDFQKGDIAEGYSVSREKKESFPLTVTSAQKNPTAFYLCASSIADRGSYEQYFGPGTRLTVT.

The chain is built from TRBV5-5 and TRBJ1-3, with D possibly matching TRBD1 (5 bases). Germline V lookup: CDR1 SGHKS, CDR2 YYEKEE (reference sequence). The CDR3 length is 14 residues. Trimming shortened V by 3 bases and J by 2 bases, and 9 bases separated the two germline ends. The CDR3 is CASSWKGPGNTIYF. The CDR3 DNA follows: TGTGCCAGCAGCTGGAAGGGGCCTGGAAACACCATATATTTT.

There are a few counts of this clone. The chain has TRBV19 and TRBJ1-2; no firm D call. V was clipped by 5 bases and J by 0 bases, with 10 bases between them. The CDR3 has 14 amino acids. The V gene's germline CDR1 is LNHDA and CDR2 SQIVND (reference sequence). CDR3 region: CASSRRLANYGYTF. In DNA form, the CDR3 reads TGTGCCAGTAGTCGTCGGCTCGCTAACTATGGCTACACCTTC.

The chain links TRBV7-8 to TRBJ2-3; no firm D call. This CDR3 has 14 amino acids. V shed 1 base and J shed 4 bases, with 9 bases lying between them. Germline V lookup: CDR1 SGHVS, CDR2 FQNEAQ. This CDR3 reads CASSLVGSADTQYF. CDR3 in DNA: TGTGCCAGCAGCTTAGTCGGTTCGGCAGATACGCAGTATTTT. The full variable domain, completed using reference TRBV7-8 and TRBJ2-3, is GAGVSQSPRYKVAKRGQDVALRCDPISGHVSLFWYQQALGQGPEFLTYFQNEAQLDKSGLPSDRFFAERPEGSVSTLKIQRTQQEDSAVYLCASSLVGSADTQYFGPGTRLTVL.

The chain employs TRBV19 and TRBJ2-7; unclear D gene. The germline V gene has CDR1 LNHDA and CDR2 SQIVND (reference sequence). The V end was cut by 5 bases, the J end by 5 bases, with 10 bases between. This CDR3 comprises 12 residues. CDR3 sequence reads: CASSPGRNEQYF. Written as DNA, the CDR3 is TGTGCCAGTAGTCCGGGTAGGAACGAGCAGTACTTC. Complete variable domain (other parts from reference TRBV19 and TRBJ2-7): DGGITQSPKYLFRKEGQNVTLSCEQNLNHDAMYWYRQDPGQGLRLIYYSQIVNDFQKGDIAEGYSVSREKKESFPLTVTSAQKNPTAFYLCASSPGRNEQYFGPGTRLTVT.

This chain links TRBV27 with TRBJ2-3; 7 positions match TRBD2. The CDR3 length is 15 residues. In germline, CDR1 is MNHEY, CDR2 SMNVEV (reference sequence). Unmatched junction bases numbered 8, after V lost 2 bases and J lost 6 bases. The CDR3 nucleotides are TGTGCCAGCAGTTTACTAGGGAGGGCGGCTGATACGCAGTATTTT. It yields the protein CASSLLGRAADTQYF.

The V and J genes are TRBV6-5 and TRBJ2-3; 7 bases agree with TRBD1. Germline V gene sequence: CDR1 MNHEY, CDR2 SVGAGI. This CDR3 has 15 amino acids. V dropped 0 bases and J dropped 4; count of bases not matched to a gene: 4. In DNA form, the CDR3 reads TGTGCCAGCAGTTACTCACAGGGGCGGCCAGATACGCAGTATTTT. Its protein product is CASSYSQGRPDTQYF.

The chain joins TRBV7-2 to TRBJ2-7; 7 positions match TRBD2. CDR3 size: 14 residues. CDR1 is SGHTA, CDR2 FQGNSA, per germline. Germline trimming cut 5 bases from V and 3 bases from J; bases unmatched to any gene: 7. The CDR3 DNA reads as TGTGCCAGCAGCCCTGATGGCGGGGGCTACGAGCAGTACTTC. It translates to CASSPDGGGYEQYF.

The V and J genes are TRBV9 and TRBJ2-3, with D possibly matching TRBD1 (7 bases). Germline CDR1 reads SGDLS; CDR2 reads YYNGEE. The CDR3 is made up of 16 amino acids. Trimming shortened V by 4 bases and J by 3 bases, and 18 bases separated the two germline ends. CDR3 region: CASSQGGTPPTDTQYF. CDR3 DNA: TGTGCCAGCAGCCAGGGGGGAACCCCGCCGACAGATACGCAGTATTTT.

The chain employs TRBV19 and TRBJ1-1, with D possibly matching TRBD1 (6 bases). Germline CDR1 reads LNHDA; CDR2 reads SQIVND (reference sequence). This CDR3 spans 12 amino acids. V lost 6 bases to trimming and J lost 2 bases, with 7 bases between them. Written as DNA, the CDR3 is TGTGCCAGTAGGACAGGAAACACTGAAGCTTTCTTT. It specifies CASRTGNTEAFF.

The CDR3 here is CASSLTGGELFF. The CDR3 DNA reads as TGTGCCAGCAGTTTAACTGGCGGGGAGCTGTTTTTT. The chain couples TRBV27 to TRBJ2-2; D ambiguous. Per the germline V gene, CDR1 is MNHEY and CDR2 is SMNVEV (reference sequence). The CDR3 runs 12 residues. V lost 2 bases and J lost 7, with 5 bases in between.

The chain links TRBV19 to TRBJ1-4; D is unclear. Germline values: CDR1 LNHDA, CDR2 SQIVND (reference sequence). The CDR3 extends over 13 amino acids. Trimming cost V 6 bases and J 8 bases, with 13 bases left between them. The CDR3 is CASSVVLGEKLFF. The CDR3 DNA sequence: TGTGCCAGTAGCGTAGTTTTGGGCGAAAAACTGTTTTTT.

The CDR3 DNA follows: TGCGCCAGCAGCCAAGAGGTCACTAGCGGTTACAATGAGCAGTTCTTC. Translated: CASSQEVTSGYNEQFF. V is TRBV4-3 and J is TRBJ2-1, with 8 bases lining up with TRBD2. The CDR3 extends over 16 amino acids. With V trimmed by 0 bases and J by 4 bases, 5 bases remained unmatched. In germline, CDR1 is LGHNA, CDR2 YSLEER.

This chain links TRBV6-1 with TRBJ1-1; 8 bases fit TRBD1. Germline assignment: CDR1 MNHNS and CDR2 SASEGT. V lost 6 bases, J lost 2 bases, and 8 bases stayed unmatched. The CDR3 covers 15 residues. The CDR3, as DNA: TGTGCCAGCAGCGATCCGGGACAGGATAACACTGAAGCTTTCTTT. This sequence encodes CASSDPGQDNTEAFF.

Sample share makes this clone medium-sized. The CDR3 spells CASSVDGTGNYGYTF. CDR3 nucleotide sequence: TGTGCCAGCAGCGTAGATGGGACAGGGAACTATGGCTACACCTTC. V and J are TRBV9 and TRBJ1-2; 9 bases align to TRBD1. The V gene's germline CDR1 is SGDLS and CDR2 YYNGEE. Trimming at V came to 0 bases and at J to 2 bases, leaving 2 bases not matched to a gene. The CDR3 is 15 amino acids.

CDR3: CASSLRQGYRPYV. The CDR3 bases are TGTGCCAGCAGCTTACGACAGGGGTACCGTCCGTACGTC. The chain combines TRBV7-8 with TRBJ2-7, with 8 positions matching TRBD1. Germline-derived CDR1 and CDR2 are SGHVS and FQNEAQ. The length of the CDR3 is 13 residues. The junction had 9 bases not matched to a gene; V was cut back by 2 bases and J by 12 bases.

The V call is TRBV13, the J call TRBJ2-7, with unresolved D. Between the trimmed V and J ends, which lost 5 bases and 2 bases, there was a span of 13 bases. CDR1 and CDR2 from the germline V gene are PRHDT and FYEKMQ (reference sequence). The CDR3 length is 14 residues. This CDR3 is CASSPSEGAYEQYF. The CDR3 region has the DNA TGTGCCAGCAGCCCAAGTGAAGGAGCCTACGAGCAGTACTTC.

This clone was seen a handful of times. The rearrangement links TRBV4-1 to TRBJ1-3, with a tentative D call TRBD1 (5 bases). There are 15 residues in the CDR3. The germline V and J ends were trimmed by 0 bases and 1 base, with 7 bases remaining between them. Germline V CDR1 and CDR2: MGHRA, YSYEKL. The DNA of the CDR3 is TGCGCCAGCAGCCAAGATGGGGGTTCTGGAAACACCATATATTTT. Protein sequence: CASSQDGGSGNTIYF.